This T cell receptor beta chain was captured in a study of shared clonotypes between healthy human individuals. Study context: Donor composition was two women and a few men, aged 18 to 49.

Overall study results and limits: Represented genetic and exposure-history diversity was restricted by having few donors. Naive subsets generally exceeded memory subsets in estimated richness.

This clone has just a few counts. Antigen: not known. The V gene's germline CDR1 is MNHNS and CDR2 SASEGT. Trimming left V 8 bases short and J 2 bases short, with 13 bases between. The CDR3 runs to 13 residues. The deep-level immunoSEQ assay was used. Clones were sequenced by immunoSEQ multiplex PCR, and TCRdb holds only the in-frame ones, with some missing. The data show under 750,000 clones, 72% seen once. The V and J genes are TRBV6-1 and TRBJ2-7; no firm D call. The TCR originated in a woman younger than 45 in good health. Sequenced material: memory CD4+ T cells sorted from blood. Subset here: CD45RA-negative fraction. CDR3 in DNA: TGTGCCAGCCGCGCGTCTGCAACCTACGAGCAGTACTTC. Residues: CASRASATYEQYF.